A selection of T cell receptor beta chains follows, all from one sample in a study of shared clonotypes between healthy human individuals. Generated by immunoSEQ multiplex PCR, the TCRdb table keeps only in-frame clones and is missing some. The sample holds about 2.4 million clones; approximately 93% are singletons and the top ten take about 0.39%. The sequenced sample was naive CD4+ T cells from PBMCs. Receptor source: a young man in good health. Some clones in this sample may be carry-over from other donors' samples. The CDR3 runs from the conserved cysteine through the conserved F or W. A D gene is named only where the DNA matches it firmly. Clone size appears in some rows only: once, few, many, or a class for an expanded clone.

TRBV6-5	.	.	TRBJ2-2	CARTGELFF
TRBV2	.	.	TRBJ2-7	CATRSGEVSYEQYF
TRBV11-2	.	TRBD2	TRBJ2-1	CASSTVAGNNEQFF
TRBV28	.	.	TRBJ1-3	CASSLGGSNSGNTIYF
TRBV6-6	.	.	TRBJ1-2	CATFLRDGNYGYTF
TRBV18	.	TRBD1	TRBJ1-5	CASSPYPGQGNQPQHF
TRBV29-1	once	TRBD2	TRBJ2-5	CSVDELAGAGETQYF
TRBV11-2	.	TRBD2	TRBJ2-1	CASSLLAGAQNEQFF
TRBV27	.	.	TRBJ1-5	CASSLTGNQPQHF
TRBV28	.	.	TRBJ2-1	CASSFLSSYNEQFF
TRBV5-1	.	.	TRBJ2-5	CASTLDSRTETQYF
TRBV11-2	.	TRBD1	TRBJ1-4	CASSPRQGAGEKLFF
TRBV4-1	.	TRBD2	TRBJ2-2	CASTPRLPGLADLNTGELFF
TRBV6-6	.	.	TRBJ2-7	CASSLYGGAGFEQYF
TRBV6-1	.	.	TRBJ2-7	CASRGDSYEQYF
TRBV5-1	.	.	TRBJ2-7	CASSLSLDSIYEQYF
TRBV6-5	.	.	TRBJ2-7	CASSALVGEQYF
TRBV5-6	once	.	TRBJ2-1	CASSLDPSNEQFF
TRBV2	.	.	TRBJ1-2	CAAGGSNYGYTF
TRBV28	.	.	TRBJ1-2	CASSSGPQGNYGYTF
TRBV7-8	.	.	TRBJ2-7	CASRRSRGNRDEQYF
TRBV2	.	TRBD1	TRBJ2-3	CASSIAQGADTQYF
TRBV20-1	.	.	TRBJ2-4	CSARDWGDVHF
TRBV7-8	.	TRBD2	TRBJ2-5	CASSQGSGRVETQYF
TRBV7-2	.	.	TRBJ2-1	CASSLMVYSGEQFF
TRBV10-2	.	.	TRBJ1-1	CASSGTINTEAFF
TRBV28	.	.	TRBJ1-4	CASSPLSGTEKLFF
TRBV18	.	.	TRBJ2-7	CASSRPGEAYEQYF
TRBV5-1	.	TRBD1	TRBJ1-5	CASSSTGVGQPQHF
TRBV6-5	.	TRBD2	.	CASSYSSGRVYEQYF
TRBV28	.	TRBD1	TRBJ2-1	CASSYRRTGINEQFF
TRBV7-9	.	.	TRBJ2-7	CASSSFGGQELSYEQYF
TRBV4-2	.	.	TRBJ2-7	CASSPRHSSYEQYF
TRBV20-1	once	.	TRBJ2-1	CSARENEQFF
TRBV7-9	.	.	TRBJ2-2	CASSSHDTPNTGELFF
TRBV2	.	.	TRBJ1-5	CASSRGQIKIRGNQPQHF
TRBV19	.	.	TRBJ2-2	CASMPSGAGELFF
TRBV6-5	.	TRBD1	TRBJ1-1	CASSLNGQGGTEAFF
TRBV2	.	.	TRBJ2-3	CASRKSVAGGWDTQYF
TRBV6-6	.	TRBD1	TRBJ1-2	CASSYGQVDGYTF
TRBV7-9	.	.	TRBJ1-1	CASSLDRGWMNTEAFF
TRBV29-1	.	.	TRBJ2-1	CSASDNEQFF